A selection of T cell receptor beta chains follows, all from one sample in a study of blood T cell repertoires in COVID-19. The assay was immunoSEQ multiplex PCR, and TCRdb's table has in-frame clones only and misses some. The table shows about 120,000 clones, with roughly 80% occurring only once. Sequencing input: peripheral blood. The receptors stem from a man aged 60-69 years with acute or convalescent COVID-19. Each CDR3 is given with its conserved first and last residue. The D gene is left open where the match is weak. A clone size is listed for some rows: how often the clone was seen (once, few, many), or a class if it is expanded.

size	D	V	J	CDR3	DNA
-	-	TRBV3-1/TRBV3-2	TRBJ1-3	CASSRGTASGNTIYF	TGTGCCAGCAGCCGAGGGACTGCCTCTGGAAACACCATATATTTT
-	TRBD1	TRBV6-2/TRBV6-3	TRBJ1-1	CASSYWGQGDSKAFF	TGTGCCAGCAGTTATTGGGGACAGGGGGACTCCAAAGCTTTCTTT
-	-	TRBV5-1	TRBJ2-1	CASSLTQVTHGKQFF	TGCGCCAGCAGCCTGACCCAGGTTACCCACGGGAAGCAGTTCTTC
-	-	TRBV2	TRBJ1-2	CASSVRLTSNYGYTF	TGTGCCAGCAGTGTAAGACTGACCAGTAACTATGGCTACACCTTC
-	-	TRBV5-5	TRBJ2-3	CASSLEAGTDTQYF	TGTGCCAGCAGCTTGGAAGCGGGTACAGATACGCAGTATTTT
-	TRBD1	TRBV7-3	TRBJ2-7	CASSFGTGYEQYF	TGTGCCAGCAGCTTCGGGACAGGCTACGAGCAGTACTTC
-	-	TRBV3-1/TRBV3-2	TRBJ1-2	CASSQGSGGKYGYTF	TGTGCCAGCAGCCAAGGGTCGGGAGGGAAATATGGCTACACCTTC
-	TRBD1	TRBV5-6	TRBJ1-5	CASSLGTGLSNQPQHF	TGTGCCAGCAGCTTAGGGACAGGGCTTAGCAATCAGCCCCAGCATTTT
-	-	TRBV7-3	TRBJ1-2	CASSPGPGKFSKGYTF	TGTGCCAGCAGCCCTGGTCCGGGGAAATTTTCTAAGGGCTACACCTTC
-	-	TRBV2	TRBJ1-1	CASSRTETMNTEAFF	TGTGCCAGCAGCCGGACAGAGACTATGAACACTGAAGCTTTCTTT
-	-	TRBV10-2	TRBJ2-1	CASSEPGFPYNEQFF	TGCGCCAGCAGTGAACCAGGATTTCCTTACAATGAGCAGTTCTTC
-	TRBD1	TRBV29-1	TRBJ1-2	CSVEGQGALGYTF	TGCAGCGTTGAGGGACAGGGGGCGCTTGGCTACACCTTC
-	TRBD1	TRBV9	TRBJ1-2	CASSDSKISDRAGYTF	TGTGCCAGCAGCGACTCCAAAATCTCGGACAGGGCTGGCTACACCTTC
-	-	TRBV27	TRBJ1-6	CASSSEGYNSPLHF	TGTGCCAGCAGTTCGGAGGGGTATAATTCACCCCTCCACTTT
-	-	TRBV10-2	TRBJ1-1	CASSDRGTEAFF	TGCGCCAGCAGTGACAGGGGAACTGAAGCTTTCTTT
few	TRBD2	TRBV6-2/TRBV6-3	TRBJ2-3	CASSGTSGGADTQYF	TGTGCCAGCAGTGGGACTAGCGGGGGGGCAGATACGCAGTATTTT
-	TRBD2	TRBV5-1	TRBJ2-1	CASSPGTSGQLLHEQFF	TGCGCCAGCAGCCCGGGGACTAGCGGCCAGCTTCTCCATGAGCAGTTCTTC
-	-	TRBV6-5	TRBJ1-2	CASTQKGYGYTF	TGTGCCAGCACCCAAAAGGGGTATGGCTACACCTTC
-	TRBD1	TRBV6-5	TRBJ2-7	CASSRTLQGAYEQYF	TGTGCCAGCAGCCGAACCCTACAGGGGGCTTACGAGCAGTACTTC
few	-	TRBV5-3	TRBJ1-1	CARSLAVGVTEAFF	TGTGCCAGAAGCTTGGCAGTGGGCGTCACTGAAGCTTTCTTT
-	-	TRBV2	TRBJ2-1	CASPGNNEQFF	TGTGCCAGCCCAGGGAACAATGAGCAGTTCTTC
few	-	TRBV10-1	TRBJ1-2	CASSEDRNYGYTF	TGCGCCAGCAGTGAAGACAGAAACTATGGCTACACCTTC
many	-	TRBV5-1	TRBJ1-1	CASSLDLQGNTEAFF	TGCGCCAGCAGCTTGGACCTTCAGGGTAACACTGAAGCTTTCTTT
once	TRBD2	TRBV6-1	TRBJ2-1	CASSEGTGRVDEQFF	TGTGCCAGCAGTGAAGGTACCGGGAGGGTCGATGAGCAGTTCTTC
few	TRBD1	TRBV2	TRBJ2-1	CASRRRPGDRIYNEQFF	TGTGCCAGCAGAAGGCGGCCCGGGGACAGGATCTACAATGAGCAGTTCTTC
-	-	TRBV24-1	TRBJ1-6	CATSDSEVGQYNSPLHF	TGTGCCACCAGTGATTCAGAAGTGGGACAATATAATTCACCCCTCCACTTT
-	TRBD2	TRBV6-2/TRBV6-3	TRBJ2-5	CASSYSSGSRETQYF	TGTGCCAGCAGTTACTCGAGCGGGAGTCGGGAGACCCAGTACTTC
-	TRBD1	TRBV19	TRBJ2-7	CASSLQGDGYEQYF	TGTGCCAGTAGTCTCCAGGGGGACGGCTACGAGCAGTACTTC
-	-	TRBV13	TRBJ2-1	CASSSLSLAAHEQFF	TGTGCCAGCAGCTCACTTTCGCTAGCTGCCCATGAGCAGTTCTTC
-	TRBD2	TRBV5-1	TRBJ2-3	CASSLTLAARSTDTQYF	TGCGCCAGCAGCTTGACGCTAGCGGCGCGTAGCACAGATACGCAGTATTTT
many	-	TRBV19	TRBJ1-2	CASSIWTNLGGYTF	TGTGCCAGTAGTATATGGACAAACCTGGGTGGCTACACCTTC
-	-	TRBV5-1	TRBJ2-7	CASRTLNTGESYEQYF	TGCGCCAGCAGAACCTTAAACACGGGGGAAAGCTACGAGCAGTACTTC
-	-	TRBV5-1	TRBJ2-7	CASSRGANSGEQYF	TGCGCCAGCAGCCGAGGAGCCAATTCGGGCGAGCAGTACTTC
few	-	TRBV5-1	TRBJ1-4	CASSLGGWSEKLFF	TGCGCCAGCAGCTTGGGAGGGTGGAGTGAAAAACTGTTTTTT
-	TRBD1	TRBV3-1/TRBV3-2	TRBJ1-1	CASMRQGAATEAFF	TGTGCCAGCATGAGACAGGGGGCGGCCACTGAAGCTTTCTTT
-	TRBD2	TRBV9	TRBJ2-3	CASSHGLAGGGTDTQYF	TGTGCCAGCAGCCATGGACTAGCGGGGGGTGGGACAGATACGCAGTATTTT
few	-	TRBV2	TRBJ1-2	CASTTVQVNYGYTF	TGTGCCAGCACAACAGTTCAGGTTAACTATGGCTACACCTTC
few	-	TRBV12-3/TRBV12-4	TRBJ1-1	CASSGWGDTEAFF	TGTGCCAGCAGTGGTTGGGGGGACACTGAAGCTTTCTTT
-	TRBD2	TRBV5-1	TRBJ2-1	CASSSYLAGEGYNEQFF	TGCGCCAGCAGCTCATACTTAGCGGGAGAGGGCTACAATGAGCAGTTCTTC
-	-	TRBV5-1	TRBJ1-1	CASSPKWGPTEAFF	TGCGCCAGCAGCCCAAAATGGGGGCCCACTGAAGCTTTCTTT
-	TRBD2	TRBV5-1	TRBJ2-1	CASSFSSGSVGNEQFF	TGCGCCAGCAGCTTCTCTAGCGGGAGTGTGGGCAATGAGCAGTTCTTC
-	TRBD2	TRBV6-4	TRBJ2-7	CASSDLASGKGYEQYF	TGTGCCAGCAGTGACTTGGCTAGCGGGAAGGGATACGAGCAGTACTTC
-	-	TRBV19	TRBJ2-7	CASSIGQGHSYEQYF	TGTGCCAGTAGTATTGGCCAGGGGCATTCCTACGAGCAGTACTTC
few	-	TRBV5-1	TRBJ1-5	CASSFQGDQPQHF	TGCGCCAGCAGCTTTCAAGGGGATCAGCCCCAGCATTTT
-	TRBD1	TRBV12-5	TRBJ2-3	CASGLGDSQTDTQYF	TGTGCTAGTGGTTTGGGGGACAGCCAAACAGATACGCAGTATTTT
-	TRBD1	TRBV4-1	TRBJ1-3	CASSSRQGEAKFSGNTIYF	TGCGCCAGCAGCTCCCGACAGGGAGAGGCGAAATTTTCGGGAAACACCATATATTTT
-	-	TRBV9	TRBJ1-2	CASSVERSGNGYTF	TGTGCCAGCAGCGTAGAGAGATCAGGAAATGGCTACACCTTC
-	TRBD1	TRBV5-1	TRBJ2-7	CASRDGTGLYEQYF	TGCGCCAGCAGAGATGGGACAGGGTTGTACGAGCAGTACTTC
-	-	TRBV3-1/TRBV3-2	TRBJ2-3	CASSQGQLDTQYF	TGTGCCAGCAGCCAAGGGCAATTGGATACGCAGTATTTT
-	-	TRBV27	TRBJ1-2	CASSLGGSNYGYTF	TGTGCCAGCAGTTTAGGGGGGTCTAACTATGGCTACACCTTC
-	TRBD2	TRBV9	TRBJ2-3	CASSVALQAGVSTDTQYF	TGTGCCAGCAGCGTAGCTCTTCAAGCGGGGGTTAGCACAGATACGCAGTATTTT
few	-	TRBV20-1	TRBJ2-1	CSDPGVNEQFF	TGCAGTGACCCGGGTGTCAATGAGCAGTTCTTC
few	TRBD1	TRBV7-3	TRBJ1-1	CASSSKDRPGEAFF	TGTGCCAGCAGCTCCAAGGACAGGCCGGGTGAAGCTTTCTTT
-	TRBD1	TRBV30	TRBJ1-6	CAWTPGGQGRSPLHF	TGTGCCTGGACCCCCGGAGGACAGGGGAGGTCACCCCTCCACTTT
-	-	TRBV6-6	TRBJ1-5	CASVYGPNQPQHF	TGTGCCAGCGTTTATGGCCCCAATCAGCCCCAGCATTTT
-	-	TRBV7-2	TRBJ2-3	CASSSQRQADTQYF	TGTGCCAGCAGCTCCCAACGGCAGGCAGATACGCAGTATTTT
-	-	TRBV4-1	TRBJ2-3	CASSQTVRAADTQYF	TGCGCCAGCAGCCAAACCGTCAGAGCGGCAGATACGCAGTATTTT
-	-	TRBV7-3	TRBJ2-5	CASSLAGSGETQYF	TGTGCCAGCAGCTTAGCCGGGAGTGGGGAGACCCAGTACTTC
-	-	TRBV19	TRBJ2-7	CASSLSFSGTEKYF	TGTGCCAGTAGCTTGAGCTTTTCAGGGACTGAGAAGTACTTC
-	TRBD1	TRBV29-1	TRBJ1-1	CSVNRGHEAFF	TGCAGCGTTAACAGGGGGCATGAAGCTTTCTTT